This is a list of T cell receptor beta chains from one sample in a study of graft-versus-host responses after intestinal transplantation. The method was immunoSEQ multiplex PCR; TCRdb's version includes in-frame clones alone and lacks a portion of them. The sample contains around 100,000 clones, 91% of which appear only once. These receptors have no known antigen. This specimen consisted of unstimulated CD4+ T cells sorted from spleen or lymph node cells, obtained before transplant. These receptors all come from a human donor who was the organ donor for an intestinal transplant. The CDR3 runs from the conserved cysteine through the conserved F or W. A D gene is named only where the DNA matches it firmly. The size entry is marked missing in some rows and otherwise reads once, few, many or a size class.

V gene: TRBV2; clone size: NA; D gene: TRBD1; J gene: TRBJ1-6; CDR3 length: 15; CDR3 protein: CASSLRDSLNSPLHF; CDR3 DNA: TGTGCCAGCAGTCTCCGGGACAGCCTAAATTCACCCCTCCACTTT
V gene: TRBV27; clone size: once; D gene: NA; J gene: TRBJ1-5; CDR3 length: 15; CDR3 protein: CASSPAGGGSQPQHF; CDR3 DNA: TGTGCCAGCAGCCCAGCTGGGGGGGGAAGCCAGCCCCAGCATTTT
V gene: TRBV4-3; clone size: once; D gene: TRBD2; J gene: TRBJ2-1; CDR3 length: 16; CDR3 protein: CASSQVGTRGYNEQFF; CDR3 DNA: TGCGCCAGCAGCCAAGTCGGGACTAGGGGCTACAATGAGCAGTTCTTC
V gene: TRBV5-6; clone size: NA; D gene: NA; J gene: TRBJ2-7; CDR3 length: 15; CDR3 protein: CASSFDLVETYEQYF; CDR3 DNA: TGTGCCAGCAGCTTTGATCTAGTCGAAACCTACGAGCAGTACTTC
V gene: TRBV19; clone size: once; D gene: NA; J gene: TRBJ2-7; CDR3 length: 15; CDR3 protein: CASSSSAGDLVEQYF; CDR3 DNA: TGTGCCAGTAGTAGTTCGGCAGGGGATTTGGTCGAGCAGTACTTC
V gene: TRBV7-9; clone size: NA; D gene: TRBD1; J gene: TRBJ1-4; CDR3 length: 14; CDR3 protein: CASSPGQGGEKLFF; CDR3 DNA: TGTGCCAGCAGCCCGGGACAGGGAGGAGAAAAACTGTTTTTT
V gene: TRBV18; clone size: NA; D gene: NA; J gene: TRBJ2-4; CDR3 length: 16; CDR3 protein: CASSGLFSLAKNIQYF; CDR3 DNA: TGTGCCAGCTCGGGCCTGTTCAGCTTAGCCAAAAACATTCAGTACTTC
V gene: TRBV19; clone size: NA; D gene: NA; J gene: TRBJ2-5; CDR3 length: 15; CDR3 protein: CASRRAAQIQETQYF; CDR3 DNA: TGTGCCAGTCGCCGAGCGGCTCAGATACAAGAGACCCAGTACTTC
V gene: TRBV25-1; clone size: NA; D gene: NA; J gene: TRBJ1-5; CDR3 length: 13; CDR3 protein: CASSSGGNQPQHF; CDR3 DNA: TGTGCCAGCAGTTCCGGGGGAAATCAGCCCCAGCATTTT
V gene: TRBV7-9; clone size: NA; D gene: NA; J gene: TRBJ1-2; CDR3 length: 15; CDR3 protein: CASIDGGLRAGGYTF; CDR3 DNA: TGTGCCAGCATCGATGGGGGACTTCGGGCAGGGGGCTACACCTTC
V gene: TRBV6-5; clone size: NA; D gene: NA; J gene: TRBJ1-2; CDR3 length: 15; CDR3 protein: CASSYSMGGSLGYTF; CDR3 DNA: TGTGCCAGCAGTTACTCGATGGGGGGATCTCTTGGCTACACCTTC
V gene: TRBV10-2; clone size: NA; D gene: TRBD1; J gene: TRBJ2-4; CDR3 length: 17; CDR3 protein: CASSGPGDREAKNIQYF; CDR3 DNA: TGCGCCAGCAGTGGCCCCGGGGACAGGGAAGCCAAAAACATTCAGTACTTC
V gene: TRBV5-3; clone size: NA; D gene: TRBD1; J gene: TRBJ1-2; CDR3 length: 15; CDR3 protein: CASSLPTGEDYGYTF; CDR3 DNA: TGTGCCAGCAGCCTACCGACAGGGGAGGACTATGGCTACACCTTC
V gene: TRBV5-4; clone size: NA; D gene: TRBD1; J gene: TRBJ2-3; CDR3 length: 15; CDR3 protein: CASSSENRGKDTQYF; CDR3 DNA: TGTGCCAGCAGCTCAGAGAACAGGGGAAAAGATACGCAGTATTTT
V gene: TRBV28; clone size: NA; D gene: TRBD1; J gene: TRBJ1-6; CDR3 length: 15; CDR3 protein: CASSPSDRDSSPLHF; CDR3 DNA: TGTGCCAGCAGCCCCTCCGACAGGGATTCATCACCCCTCCACTTT
V gene: TRBV6-1; clone size: NA; D gene: NA; J gene: TRBJ1-5; CDR3 length: 15; CDR3 protein: CASSARQLSNQPQHF; CDR3 DNA: TGTGCCAGCAGTGCTAGACAGCTTAGCAATCAGCCCCAGCATTTT
V gene: TRBV7-2; clone size: NA; D gene: TRBD1; J gene: TRBJ1-4; CDR3 length: 15; CDR3 protein: CASSPLPGQTEKLFF; CDR3 DNA: TGTGCCAGCAGCCCCTTACCGGGACAGACAGAAAAACTGTTTTTT
V gene: TRBV7-2; clone size: NA; D gene: NA; J gene: TRBJ2-7; CDR3 length: 14; CDR3 protein: CASSLGARPYEQYF; CDR3 DNA: TGTGCCAGCAGCTTAGGGGCTCGACCCTACGAGCAGTACTTC
V gene: TRBV28; clone size: NA; D gene: NA; J gene: TRBJ1-4; CDR3 length: 15; CDR3 protein: CASSPLYGREEKLFF; CDR3 DNA: TGTGCCAGCAGTCCACTCTACGGACGGGAGGAAAAACTGTTTTTT
V gene: TRBV28; clone size: NA; D gene: NA; J gene: TRBJ1-1; CDR3 length: 11; CDR3 protein: CASYGNTEAFF; CDR3 DNA: TGTGCCAGCTATGGCAACACTGAAGCTTTCTTT
V gene: TRBV25-1; clone size: NA; D gene: NA; J gene: TRBJ2-7; CDR3 length: 12; CDR3 protein: CASSANSYEQYF; CDR3 DNA: TGTGCCAGCAGTGCAAACTCCTACGAGCAGTACTTC
V gene: TRBV1; clone size: NA; D gene: NA; J gene: TRBJ2-1; CDR3 length: 17; CDR3 protein: CTSSQLKKRCSYNEQFF; CDR3 DNA: TGCACCAGCAGCCAACTGAAAAAGCGGTGCTCCTACAATGAGCAGTTCTTC
V gene: TRBV6-1; clone size: NA; D gene: TRBD1; J gene: TRBJ2-3; CDR3 length: 13; CDR3 protein: CASRRQGALTQYF; CDR3 DNA: TGTGCCAGCAGAAGACAGGGGGCGCTTACGCAGTATTTT
V gene: TRBV6-6; clone size: NA; D gene: TRBD2; J gene: TRBJ2-1; CDR3 length: 14; CDR3 protein: CASSEGLAGNEQFF; CDR3 DNA: TGTGCCAGCAGCGAGGGACTAGCGGGGAATGAGCAGTTCTTC
V gene: TRBV6-5; clone size: NA; D gene: NA; J gene: TRBJ1-1; CDR3 length: 12; CDR3 protein: CASTRGRGEAFF; CDR3 DNA: TGTGCCAGCACCCGCGGGAGAGGTGAAGCTTTCTTT
V gene: TRBV4-2; clone size: once; D gene: TRBD1; J gene: TRBJ1-2; CDR3 length: 13; CDR3 protein: CASSHGTGVGYTF; CDR3 DNA: TGTGCCAGCAGCCACGGGACAGGGGTTGGCTACACCTTC
V gene: TRBV5-1; clone size: NA; D gene: NA; J gene: TRBJ2-1; CDR3 length: 14; CDR3 protein: CASSVGPAGNEQFF; CDR3 DNA: TGCGCCAGCAGCGTGGGCCCCGCAGGGAATGAGCAGTTCTTC
V gene: TRBV11-2; clone size: NA; D gene: NA; J gene: TRBJ2-2; CDR3 length: 13; CDR3 protein: CASSLVRASELFF; CDR3 DNA: TGTGCCAGCAGCTTAGTGCGGGCGTCGGAGCTGTTTTTT
V gene: TRBV7-2; clone size: NA; D gene: NA; J gene: TRBJ1-5; CDR3 length: 14; CDR3 protein: CASSLIGYNQPQHF; CDR3 DNA: TGTGCCAGCAGCTTAATCGGGTATAACCAGCCCCAGCATTTT
V gene: TRBV7-3; clone size: NA; D gene: NA; J gene: TRBJ2-7; CDR3 length: 15; CDR3 protein: CASSPETGPPYEQYF; CDR3 DNA: TGTGCCAGCAGCCCAGAAACAGGGCCTCCCTACGAGCAGTACTTC
V gene: TRBV7-3; clone size: once; D gene: NA; J gene: TRBJ2-2; CDR3 length: 15; CDR3 protein: CASSFSAGATGELFF; CDR3 DNA: TGTGCCAGCAGCTTTTCCGCAGGTGCCACCGGGGAGCTGTTTTTT
V gene: TRBV5-1; clone size: once; D gene: NA; J gene: TRBJ2-7; CDR3 length: 15; CDR3 protein: CASSLVLAYPYEQYF; CDR3 DNA: TGCGCCAGCAGCTTGGTTCTAGCGTATCCCTACGAGCAGTACTTC
V gene: TRBV27; clone size: NA; D gene: TRBD1; J gene: TRBJ1-2; CDR3 length: 16; CDR3 protein: CASSLRWTGGEDGYTF; CDR3 DNA: TGTGCCAGCAGTCTCCGATGGACAGGGGGAGAGGATGGCTACACCTTC
V gene: TRBV6-5; clone size: NA; D gene: TRBD1; J gene: TRBJ2-1; CDR3 length: 16; CDR3 protein: CASSYSRKTGYNEQFF; CDR3 DNA: TGTGCCAGCAGTTACTCGAGGAAGACAGGGTACAATGAGCAGTTCTTC
V gene: TRBV12-5; clone size: NA; D gene: NA; J gene: TRBJ1-3; CDR3 length: 19; CDR3 protein: CASGLVRQVRLSGGNTIYF; CDR3 DNA: TGTGCTAGTGGTTTGGTACGACAGGTTCGCCTCTCTGGTGGAAACACCATATATTTT
V gene: TRBV4-2; clone size: NA; D gene: NA; J gene: TRBJ1-3; CDR3 length: 14; CDR3 protein: CASSQAGPGNTIYF; CDR3 DNA: TGTGCCAGCAGCCAAGCAGGGCCTGGAAACACCATATATTTT
V gene: TRBV4-1; clone size: NA; D gene: TRBD1; J gene: TRBJ1-2; CDR3 length: 16; CDR3 protein: CASSQDSYRGGYGYTF; CDR3 DNA: TGCGCCAGCAGCCAAGATTCGTACAGGGGGGGTTATGGCTACACCTTC
V gene: TRBV19; clone size: NA; D gene: TRBD1; J gene: TRBJ1-5; CDR3 length: 16; CDR3 protein: CASSIDPRGTNQPQHF; CDR3 DNA: TGTGCCAGTAGTATCGACCCCAGGGGGACCAATCAGCCCCAGCATTTT
V gene: TRBV7-2; clone size: NA; D gene: TRBD1; J gene: TRBJ2-2; CDR3 length: 17; CDR3 protein: CASSPQQGALLAGELFF; CDR3 DNA: TGTGCCAGCAGCCCCCAACAGGGGGCGCTTTTGGCCGGGGAGCTGTTTTTT
V gene: TRBV6-5; clone size: NA; D gene: TRBD2; J gene: TRBJ2-5; CDR3 length: 15; CDR3 protein: CASSYLAGGWETQYF; CDR3 DNA: TGTGCCAGCAGTTACCTAGCGGGGGGGTGGGAGACCCAGTACTTC
V gene: TRBV2; clone size: NA; D gene: NA; J gene: TRBJ2-5; CDR3 length: 11; CDR3 protein: CASSDVRTQYF; CDR3 DNA: TGTGCCAGCAGTGATGTTCGGACCCAGTACTTC
V gene: TRBV5-5; clone size: NA; D gene: NA; J gene: TRBJ1-3; CDR3 length: 14; CDR3 protein: CASSLPGVGNTIYF; CDR3 DNA: TGTGCCAGCAGCTTGCCAGGGGTAGGAAACACCATATATTTT
V gene: TRBV5-8; clone size: NA; D gene: TRBD2; J gene: TRBJ2-5; CDR3 length: 13; CDR3 protein: CASSLDTGTSKYF; CDR3 DNA: TGTGCCAGCAGCCTAGATACCGGGACTAGTAAGTACTTC